This TCR beta chain derives from a study of blood T cell repertoires in COVID-19. Looking at the study overall: T cells, B-cell-depleted T cells, or PBMCs provided the cDNA or gDNA that served as material.

Participant-given clinical history determined each cohort assignment. The table came from immunoSEQ multiplex PCR; TCRdb's copy has only in-frame clones and leaves some out. The sample holds 350,000 to 400,000 clones, less than 90% seen once. The sequence was collected from a woman in her thirties who had recovered from COVID-19. Sample: PBMCs or T cells enriched from blood (not recorded which).

CDR3 DNA sequence: TGTGCCAGCAGTCCGCAGTCAGGGAATCAGCCCCAGCATTTT. It codes for CASSPQSGNQPQHF. This chain connects TRBV25-1 to TRBJ1-5; TRBD1 might be the D (5 bases). Trimming removed 5 bases at V and 4 bases at J, with 12 bases between. Germline values: CDR1 MGHDK, CDR2 SYGVNS. The CDR3 spans 14 residues.